The rows below give T cell receptor beta chains drawn from one sample of a study of shared clonotypes between healthy human individuals. Measured with immunoSEQ multiplex PCR; TCRdb has only the in-frame clones, and not every one. The sample contains 1,100,000 or so clones, around 78% of which appear only once. Sequenced: memory CD4+ T cells from PBMCs. These receptor sequences come from a man aged 18 to 29 in good health. Some clones in this sample may be carry-over from other donors' samples. The CDR3 runs from the conserved cysteine through the conserved F or W. D genes are given only for firm matches. Expanded clones get a size class; other rows say once, few or many, or leave the size out.

v_call	j_call	d_call	clone_size	cdr3_nt	cdr3_aa
TRBV7-6	TRBJ1-1	TRBD1	-	TGTGCCAGCAGCTTAGGGGGAATGGGGACAGGGTATGAAGCTTTCTTT	CASSLGGMGTGYEAFF
TRBV6-1	TRBJ1-2	TRBD1	-	TGTGCCAGCGCAGACAGGGAAGGATATGGCTACACCTTC	CASADREGYGYTF
TRBV7-2	TRBJ2-7	-	many	TGTGCCAGCAGCAGGGGGTGGGGAAGCTCCTACGAGCAGTACTTC	CASSRGWGSSYEQYF
TRBV5-1	TRBJ2-3	TRBD2	many	TGCGCCAGTTCCCCTAGCGGGAGGTCAGATACGCAGTATTTT	CASSPSGRSDTQYF
TRBV5-1	TRBJ2-7	-	-	TGCGCCAGCAGCTTGGATTCTGGTTACGAGCAGTACTTC	CASSLDSGYEQYF
TRBV30	TRBJ1-5	-	-	TGTGCCTGGAGTGTACCTCCGGATCAGCCCCAGCATTTT	CAWSVPPDQPQHF
TRBV5-1	TRBJ2-3	-	-	TGCGCCAGCAGCTTGGGACAGCTCACAGATACGCAGTATTTT	CASSLGQLTDTQYF
TRBV11-2	TRBJ1-1	-	-	TGTGCCAGCAGCCCCCTAGTGGGGGGCACAACTGAAGCTTTCTTT	CASSPLVGGTTEAFF
TRBV5-6	TRBJ1-2	-	-	TGTGCCAGCAGCTTCGTACAGGGTTCTAGCTATGGCTACACCTTC	CASSFVQGSSYGYTF
TRBV5-1	TRBJ2-7	TRBD2	-	TGCGCCAGCAGCTTGGACAGCGGGAGCTCCTACGAGCAGTACTTC	CASSLDSGSSYEQYF
TRBV7-9	TRBJ2-3	-	once	TGTGCCAGCAGCTTAGATGGGTATACGCAGTATTTT	CASSLDGYTQYF
TRBV6-1	TRBJ2-7	TRBD2	-	TGTGCCAGCAGTGAACCTAGCGGGACCTACGAGCAGTACTTC	CASSEPSGTYEQYF
TRBV7-7	TRBJ2-1	TRBD2	-	TGTGCCAGCAGCCGACTAGCGGGCGGGGGCGATGAGCAGTTCTTC	CASSRLAGGGDEQFF
TRBV5-1	TRBJ1-3	-	-	TGCGCCAGCAGCTTGGGACCGAACTCTGGAAACACCATATATTTT	CASSLGPNSGNTIYF
TRBV7-2	TRBJ2-6	-	-	TGTGCCCAAAGACTCAGCTCTGGGGCCAACGTCCTGACTTTC	CAQRLSSGANVLTF
TRBV5-4	TRBJ2-1	-	-	TGTGCCAGCAGCGCCGGACTGGGGGACAATGAGCAGTTCTTC	CASSAGLGDNEQFF
TRBV29-1	TRBJ2-2	-	-	TGCAGCGTTCTGTCGGGAGTGAACACCGGGGAGCTGTTTTTT	CSVLSGVNTGELFF
TRBV30	TRBJ1-3	-	-	TGTGCCTGGAGTACTGGGGGCCCTGGAAACACCATATATTTT	CAWSTGGPGNTIYF
TRBV2	TRBJ1-5	TRBD1	-	TGTGCCAGCAGGCTGACAGGGGCGAGCAATCAGCCCCAGCATTTT	CASRLTGASNQPQHF
TRBV18	TRBJ2-7	-	-	TGTGCCAGCTCACCCAGGACAGTTAACTACGAGCAGTACTTC	CASSPRTVNYEQYF
TRBV2	TRBJ2-2	TRBD2	-	TGTGCCAGCAGGGCGGGAGCTCGGGGCGGGGAGCTGTTTTTT	CASRAGARGGELFF
TRBV6-1	TRBJ1-1	-	-	TGTGCCAGCGTTGTCTCATTGGCATCAGGAGGATGGGCTTTCTTT	CASVVSLASGGWAFF
TRBV4-2	TRBJ2-2	TRBD2	-	TGTGCCAGCAGCGGTAGCGGGAGAGGGACCGGGGAGCTGTTTTTT	CASSGSGRGTGELFF
TRBV6-6	TRBJ1-5	-	-	TGTGCCAGCAGTTACCTACAGACAGATCAGCCCCAGCATTTT	CASSYLQTDQPQHF
TRBV5-6	TRBJ2-7	-	-	TGTGCCAGCAGCTTGGTCGGGACACTCTCCTACGAGCAGTACTTC	CASSLVGTLSYEQYF
TRBV28	TRBJ2-3	TRBD2	many	TGTGCCAGCAGGAGCGGGACCCCAACAGATACGCAGTATTTT	CASRSGTPTDTQYF
TRBV27	TRBJ2-7	-	-	TGTGCCAGCAGCCGCACCTTTGGCAGTCAGACCTACGAGCAGTACTTC	CASSRTFGSQTYEQYF
TRBV9	TRBJ2-3	-	few	TGTGCCAGCAGCGCCGACCTGTGGCCGGATACGCAGTATTTT	CASSADLWPDTQYF
TRBV28	TRBJ2-3	TRBD1	-	TGTGCCAGCAGTGACAGGGGGACAGATACGCAGTATTTT	CASSDRGTDTQYF
TRBV4-2	TRBJ2-7	-	-	TGTGCCAGCAGCCCCTCCCTTCGACAGGCCTACGAGCAGTACTTC	CASSPSLRQAYEQYF
TRBV18	TRBJ2-3	-	-	TGTGCCAGCTCACCAGGGATCGGGACAGATACGCAGTATTTT	CASSPGIGTDTQYF